The T cell receptor (beta chain) described here comes from a study of technical replicates of blood from a handful of donors. The V gene's germline CDR1 is SNHLY and CDR2 FYNNEI. CDR3 size: 14 residues. Germline trimming cut 6 bases from V and 6 bases from J; bases unmatched to any gene: 8. Some clones are missing from TCRdb's copy, which holds only in-frame ones; the method was immunoSEQ multiplex PCR. The sample has tens of thousands of clones, just under 95% seen once. Material for sequencing was T cells isolated from PBMCs. The chain carries TRBV2 and TRBJ2-1; 7 nucleotides match TRBD1. This sequence originates from a human donor in good health. CDR3 coding DNA: TGTGCCAGCAGGAAAAGACAGGGTGGCAATGAGCAGTTCTTC. Translated, it gives CASRKRQGGNEQFF.